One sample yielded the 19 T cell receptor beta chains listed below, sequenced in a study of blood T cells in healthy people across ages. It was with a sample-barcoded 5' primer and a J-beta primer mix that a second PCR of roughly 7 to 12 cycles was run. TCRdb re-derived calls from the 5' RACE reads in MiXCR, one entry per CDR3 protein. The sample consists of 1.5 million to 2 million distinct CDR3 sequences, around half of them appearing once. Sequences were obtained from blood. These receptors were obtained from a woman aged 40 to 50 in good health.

The CDR3 DNA follows: TGTGCCAGCAGTTTAATTCCAGGAGGGGTGCAGAGCACAGATACGCAGTATTTT. Protein: CASSLIPGGVQSTDTQYF. The chain uses TRBV28 and TRBJ2-3, with a tentative D call TRBD2 (6 bases). CDR1 is MDHEN and CDR2 is SYDVKM in the germline V gene. This CDR3 contains 18 residues. V was shortened by 2 bases and J by 0 bases, with 18 bases between the two germline ends.

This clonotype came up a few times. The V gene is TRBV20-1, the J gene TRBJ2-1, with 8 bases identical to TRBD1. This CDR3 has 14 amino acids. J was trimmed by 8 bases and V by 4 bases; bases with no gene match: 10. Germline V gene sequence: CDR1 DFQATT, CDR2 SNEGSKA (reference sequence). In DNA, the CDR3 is TGCAGTGCTATACCTGGACAGGGATGGGATGAGCAGTTCTTC. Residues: CSAIPGQGWDEQFF.

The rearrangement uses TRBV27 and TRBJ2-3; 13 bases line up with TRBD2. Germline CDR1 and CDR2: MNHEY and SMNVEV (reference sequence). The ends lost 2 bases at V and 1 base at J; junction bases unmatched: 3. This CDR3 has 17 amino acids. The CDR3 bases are TGTGCCAGCAGTTTAAAGGGACTAGCGGGACGCACAGATACGCAGTATTTT. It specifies CASSLKGLAGRTDTQYF.

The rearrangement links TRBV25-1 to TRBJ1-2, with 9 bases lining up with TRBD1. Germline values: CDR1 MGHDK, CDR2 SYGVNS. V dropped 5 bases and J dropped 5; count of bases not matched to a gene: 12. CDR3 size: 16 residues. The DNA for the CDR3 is TGTGCCAGCAGTTTGCGAGGGACAGGGACCTCTTATGGCTACACCTTC. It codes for CASSLRGTGTSYGYTF.

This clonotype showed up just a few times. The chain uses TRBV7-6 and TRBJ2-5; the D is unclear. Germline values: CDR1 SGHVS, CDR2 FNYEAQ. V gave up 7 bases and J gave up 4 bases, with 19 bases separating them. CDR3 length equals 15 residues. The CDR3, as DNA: TGTGCCAGCACCCATGCCCTCATAACGTCAGAGACCCAGTACTTC. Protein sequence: CASTHALITSETQYF.

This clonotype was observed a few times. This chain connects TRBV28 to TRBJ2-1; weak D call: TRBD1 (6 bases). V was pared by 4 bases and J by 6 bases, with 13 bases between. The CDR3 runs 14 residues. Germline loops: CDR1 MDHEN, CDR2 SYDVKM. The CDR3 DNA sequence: TGTGCCAGCAGTTCTAACCGGGACATCAATGAGCAGTTCTTC. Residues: CASSSNRDINEQFF.

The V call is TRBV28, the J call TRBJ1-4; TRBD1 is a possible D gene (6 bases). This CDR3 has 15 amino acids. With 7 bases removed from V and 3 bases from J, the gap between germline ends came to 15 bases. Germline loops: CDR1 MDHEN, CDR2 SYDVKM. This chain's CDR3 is CASTRRQEANEKLFF. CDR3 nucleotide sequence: TGTGCCAGCACCCGAAGACAGGAAGCTAATGAAAAACTGTTTTTT.

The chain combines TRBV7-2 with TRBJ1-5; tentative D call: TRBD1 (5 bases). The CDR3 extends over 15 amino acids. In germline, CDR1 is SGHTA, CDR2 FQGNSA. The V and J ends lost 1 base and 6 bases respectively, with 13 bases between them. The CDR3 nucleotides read TGTGCCAGCAGCTTAGGGGGCCAGGGAGGTCAGCCCCAGCATTTT. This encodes CASSLGGQGGQPQHF.

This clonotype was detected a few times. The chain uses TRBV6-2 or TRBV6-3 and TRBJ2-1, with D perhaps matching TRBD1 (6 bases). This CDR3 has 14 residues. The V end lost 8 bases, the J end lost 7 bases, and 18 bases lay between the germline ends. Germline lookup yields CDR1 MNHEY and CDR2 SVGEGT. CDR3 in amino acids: CASLVGARKNEQFF. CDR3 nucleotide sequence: TGTGCCAGCCTCGTGGGGGCAAGAAAGAATGAGCAGTTCTTC.

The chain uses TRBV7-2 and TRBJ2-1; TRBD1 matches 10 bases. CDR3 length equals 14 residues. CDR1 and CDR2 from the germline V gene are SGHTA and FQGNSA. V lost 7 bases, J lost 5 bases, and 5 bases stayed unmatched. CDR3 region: CASKWTGGDNEQFF. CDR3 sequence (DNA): TGTGCCAGCAAGTGGACAGGGGGAGACAATGAGCAGTTCTTC.

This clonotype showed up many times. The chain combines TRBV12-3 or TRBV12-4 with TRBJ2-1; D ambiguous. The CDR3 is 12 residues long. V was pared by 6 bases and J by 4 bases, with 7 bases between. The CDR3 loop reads CASRYEYNEQFF. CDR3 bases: TGTGCCAGCAGATATGAGTACAATGAGCAGTTCTTC.

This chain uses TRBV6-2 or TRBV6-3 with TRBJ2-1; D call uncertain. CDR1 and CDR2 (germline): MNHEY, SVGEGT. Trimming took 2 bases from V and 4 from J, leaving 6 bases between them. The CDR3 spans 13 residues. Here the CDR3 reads CASSYKAYNEQFF. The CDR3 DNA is TGTGCCAGCAGTTACAAAGCGTACAATGAGCAGTTCTTC.

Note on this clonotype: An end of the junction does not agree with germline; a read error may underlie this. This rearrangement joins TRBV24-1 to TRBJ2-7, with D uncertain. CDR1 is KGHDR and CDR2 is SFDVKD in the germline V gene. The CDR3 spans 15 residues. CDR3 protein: CTTSDLPSSYNEQYF. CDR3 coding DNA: TGTACCACCAGTGATTTGCCGAGCTCCTACAATGAGCAGTACTTC.

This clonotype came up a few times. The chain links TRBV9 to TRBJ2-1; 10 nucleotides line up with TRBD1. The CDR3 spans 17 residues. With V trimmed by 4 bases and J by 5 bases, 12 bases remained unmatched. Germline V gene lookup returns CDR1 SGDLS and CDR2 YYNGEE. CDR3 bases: TGTGCCAGCAGCCCTCACCCGACAGGGGGCGTCAACAATGAGCAGTTCTTC. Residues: CASSPHPTGGVNNEQFF.

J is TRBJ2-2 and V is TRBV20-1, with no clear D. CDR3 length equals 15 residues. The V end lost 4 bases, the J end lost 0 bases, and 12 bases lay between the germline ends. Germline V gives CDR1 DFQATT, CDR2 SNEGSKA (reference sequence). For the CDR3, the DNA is TGCAGTGCTAACGAACGTCTCACGAACACCGGGGAGCTGTTTTTT. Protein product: CSANERLTNTGELFF.

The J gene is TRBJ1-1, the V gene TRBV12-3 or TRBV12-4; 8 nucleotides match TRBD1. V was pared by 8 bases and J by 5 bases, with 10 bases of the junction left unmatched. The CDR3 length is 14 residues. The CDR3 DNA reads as TGTGCCAGCCTGCAGGGGGCGAGCTTAACTGAAGCTTTCTTT. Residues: CASLQGASLTEAFF.

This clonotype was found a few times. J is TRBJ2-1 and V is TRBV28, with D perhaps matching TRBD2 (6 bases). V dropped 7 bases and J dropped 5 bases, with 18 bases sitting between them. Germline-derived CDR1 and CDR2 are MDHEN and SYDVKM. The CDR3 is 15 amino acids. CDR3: CASNPGGSEDNEQFF. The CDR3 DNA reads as TGTGCCAGCAACCCAGGAGGGTCGGAGGACAATGAGCAGTTCTTC.

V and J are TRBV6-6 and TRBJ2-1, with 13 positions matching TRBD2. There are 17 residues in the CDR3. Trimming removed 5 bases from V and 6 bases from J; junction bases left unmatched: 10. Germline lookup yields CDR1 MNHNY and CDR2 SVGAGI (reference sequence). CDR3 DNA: TGTGCCAGCAGTCGGAGAGGACTAGCGGGGGACCGCAATGAGCAGTTCTTC. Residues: CASSRRGLAGDRNEQFF.

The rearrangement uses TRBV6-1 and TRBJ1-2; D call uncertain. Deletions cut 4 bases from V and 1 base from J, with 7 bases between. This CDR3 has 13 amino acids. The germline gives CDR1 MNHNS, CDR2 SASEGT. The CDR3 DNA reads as TGTGCCAGCAGTGCCCACGATAACTATGGCTACACCTTC. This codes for CASSAHDNYGYTF.